This TCR beta chain emerged from a study of OX40 agonist ivuxolimab in advanced cancers. Study in general: Three partial responders included one hepatocellular carcinoma patient and two cutaneous melanoma patients. General study results and limits: Low clonal expansion, among the lowest seen, marked partial responders at 0.1-3.0 mg/kg.

The germline CDR1 and CDR2 sequences are SGHAT and FQNNGV. The length of the CDR3 is 15 residues. Trimming shortened V by 0 bases and J by 6 bases, and 14 bases separated the two germline ends. TCRdb's table, derived via immunoSEQ multiplex PCR, lists solely in-frame clones and lacks some. The sample lists approximately 82,000 clones; roughly 90% were seen once. Worth noting for this clone: Its antigen is still unknown.

The chain combines TRBV11-2 with TRBJ1-2; D is unclear. The clonotype was recovered from an adult with an advanced solid tumor such as melanoma, head and neck, liver or kidney cancer. The sequencing used CD4+ or CD8+ T cells sorted from blood, collected in a trial of the OX40 agonist ivuxolimab. The CDR3 sequence: CASSLDRWARHGYTF. The CDR3 nucleotides are TGTGCCAGCAGCTTAGATCGTTGGGCCCGGCATGGCTACACCTTC.